This T cell receptor (beta chain) was retrieved from a study of blood T cell repertoires in COVID-19. V dropped 3 bases and J dropped 8 bases, with 23 bases sitting between them. Per germline, CDR1 LNHNV and CDR2 YYDKDF (reference sequence). The CDR3 is 17 residues long. Some clones are missing from TCRdb's copy, which holds only in-frame ones; the method was immunoSEQ multiplex PCR. The sample holds a few hundred thousand clones; around nine tenths are singletons and the top ten take around a tenth. The chain combines TRBV15 with TRBJ2-1; a weak D match, TRBD2 (6 bases). Source material: PBMCs or T cells enriched from blood (not recorded which). This TCR derives from a woman between 40 and 50 years old who had recovered from COVID-19. The CDR3 coding sequence is TGTGCCACCAGCAGTGCCGCCGGGACTCGAAGTCCAGATGAGCAGTTCTTC. Translating it yields CATSSAAGTRSPDEQFF.